This note documents a single T cell receptor (beta chain) sequence. Its antigen is as yet unknown. Primers: 60 Vbeta forward and 13 Jbeta reverse. Sequenced by immunoSEQ multiplex PCR; TCRdb stores in-frame clones only, minus some. The table lists 65,000 to 80,000 clones, with roughly 5.1% in the top ten. Germline lookup yields CDR1 SGHRS and CDR2 YFSETQ. The ends were cut back, 5 bases at V and 1 base at J, with 13 bases in the middle. CDR3 length: 14 residues. This specimen belongs to a study of cytomegalovirus exposure and HLA in healthy donors. Study-wide findings and caveats: Association of a missense DCLRE1C variant with TCR beta V- and J-gene trimming was reported in a later analysis. Analysis performed later showed TCR beta chains linked to HLA being more clonally expanded than equally common others. The study listed under 200 cytomegalovirus-associated TCR beta chains. Reported findings show TCR beta sequences accurately forecast HLA-A and HLA-B alleles in most subjects.

Material: PBMCs. The chain uses TRBV5-1 and TRBJ2-7, with D tentatively TRBD1 (6 bases). The clonotype comes from a man between 25 and 39 years old in good health and CMV-seronegative. This chain's CDR3 is CASRDRADSYEQYF. Written as DNA, the CDR3 is TGCGCCAGCAGGGACAGAGCAGATTCCTACGAGCAGTACTTC.